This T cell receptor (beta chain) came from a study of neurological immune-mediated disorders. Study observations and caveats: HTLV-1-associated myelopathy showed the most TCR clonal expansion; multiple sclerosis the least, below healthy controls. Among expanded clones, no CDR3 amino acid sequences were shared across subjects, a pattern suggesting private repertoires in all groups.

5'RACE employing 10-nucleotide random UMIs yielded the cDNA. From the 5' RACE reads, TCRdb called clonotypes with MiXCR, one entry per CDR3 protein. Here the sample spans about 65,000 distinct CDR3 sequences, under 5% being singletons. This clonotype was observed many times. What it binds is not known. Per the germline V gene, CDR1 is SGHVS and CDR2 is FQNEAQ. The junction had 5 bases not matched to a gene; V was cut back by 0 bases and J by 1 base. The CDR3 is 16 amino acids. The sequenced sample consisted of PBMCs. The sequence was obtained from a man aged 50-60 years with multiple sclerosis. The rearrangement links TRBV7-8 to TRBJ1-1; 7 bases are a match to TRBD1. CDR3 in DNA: TGTGCCAGCAGCTTAGCGGGCGACAGGGCGAACACTGAAGCTTTCTTT. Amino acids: CASSLAGDRANTEAFF.